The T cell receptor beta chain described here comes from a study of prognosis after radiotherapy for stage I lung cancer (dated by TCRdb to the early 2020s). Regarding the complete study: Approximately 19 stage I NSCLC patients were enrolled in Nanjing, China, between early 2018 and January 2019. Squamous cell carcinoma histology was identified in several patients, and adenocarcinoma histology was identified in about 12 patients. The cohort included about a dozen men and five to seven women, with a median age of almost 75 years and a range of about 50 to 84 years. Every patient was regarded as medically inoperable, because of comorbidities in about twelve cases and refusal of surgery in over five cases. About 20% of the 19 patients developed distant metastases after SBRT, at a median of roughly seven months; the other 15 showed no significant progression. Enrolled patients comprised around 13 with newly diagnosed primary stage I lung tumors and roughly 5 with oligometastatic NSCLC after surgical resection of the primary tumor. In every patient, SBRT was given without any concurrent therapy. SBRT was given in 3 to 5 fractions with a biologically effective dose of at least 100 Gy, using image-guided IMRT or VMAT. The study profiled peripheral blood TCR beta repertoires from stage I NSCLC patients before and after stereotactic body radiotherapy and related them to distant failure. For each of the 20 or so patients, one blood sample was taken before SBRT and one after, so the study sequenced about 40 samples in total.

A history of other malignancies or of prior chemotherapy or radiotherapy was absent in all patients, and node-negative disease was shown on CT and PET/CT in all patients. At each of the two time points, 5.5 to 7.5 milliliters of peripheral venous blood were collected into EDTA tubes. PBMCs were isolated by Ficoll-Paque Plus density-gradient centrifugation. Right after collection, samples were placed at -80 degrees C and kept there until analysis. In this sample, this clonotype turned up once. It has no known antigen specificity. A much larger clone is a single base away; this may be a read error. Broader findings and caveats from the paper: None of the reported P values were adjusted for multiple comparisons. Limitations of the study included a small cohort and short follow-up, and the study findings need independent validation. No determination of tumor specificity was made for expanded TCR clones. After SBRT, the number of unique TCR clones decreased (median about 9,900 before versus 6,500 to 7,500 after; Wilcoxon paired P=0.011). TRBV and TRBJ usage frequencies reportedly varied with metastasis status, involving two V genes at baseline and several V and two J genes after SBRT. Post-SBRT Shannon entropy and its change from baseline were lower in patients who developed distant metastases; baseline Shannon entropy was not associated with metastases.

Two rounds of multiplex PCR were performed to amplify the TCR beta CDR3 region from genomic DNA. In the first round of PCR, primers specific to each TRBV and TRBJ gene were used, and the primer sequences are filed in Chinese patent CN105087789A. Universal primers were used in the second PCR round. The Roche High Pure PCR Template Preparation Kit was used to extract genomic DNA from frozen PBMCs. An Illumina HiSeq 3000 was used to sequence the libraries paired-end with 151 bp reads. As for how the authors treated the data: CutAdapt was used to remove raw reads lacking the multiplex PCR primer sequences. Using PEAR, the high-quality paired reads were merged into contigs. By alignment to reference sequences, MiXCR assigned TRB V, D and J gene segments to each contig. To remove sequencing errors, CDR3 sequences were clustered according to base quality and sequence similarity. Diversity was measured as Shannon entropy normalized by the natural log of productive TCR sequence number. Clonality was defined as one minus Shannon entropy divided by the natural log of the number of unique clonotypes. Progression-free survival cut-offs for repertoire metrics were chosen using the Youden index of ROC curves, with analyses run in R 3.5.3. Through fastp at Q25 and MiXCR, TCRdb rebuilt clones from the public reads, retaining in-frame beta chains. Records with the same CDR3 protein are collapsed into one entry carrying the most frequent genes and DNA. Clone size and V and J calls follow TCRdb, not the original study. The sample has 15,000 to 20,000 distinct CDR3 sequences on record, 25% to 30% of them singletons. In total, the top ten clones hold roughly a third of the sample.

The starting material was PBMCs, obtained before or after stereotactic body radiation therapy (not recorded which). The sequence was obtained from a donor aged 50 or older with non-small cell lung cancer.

Here is the DNA: TGTGCTAGCAGCTTAGAGATTCGGTGGCAGAAAGAGACCCAGTACTTC. Translated, this gives CASSLEIRWQKETQYF. This chain is built from TRBV7-7 and TRBJ2-5, with the D gene call left open. The CDR3 goes from the cysteine to the phenylalanine over 16 residues. Solely the CDR3 DNA is kept, with 48 bases framed from the first base. CDR1 SSHAT and CDR2 FNYEAQ were looked up in the germline V gene (reference sequence).